This TCR gamma chain was sequenced for a study of gamma delta lymphoproliferative disorders and STAT genes listed by TCRdb under 2018. Regarding the research as a whole: The LymphoTrack Dx TCRG Assay was used to build gamma-chain libraries from a minimum of 50 ng of genomic DNA. Because no corresponding Invivoscribe delta assay was available, delta-chain libraries were prepared according to the standard operating procedure of the EuroClonality-NGS working group. Within a larger immunophenotypic and STAT-mutation study, TCR gamma and delta CDR3 repertoires were profiled by deep sequencing in Tgammadelta lymphoproliferative disease patients and healthy controls. To confirm results, a couple of gamma-chain samples and all delta-chain samples were sequenced twice.

TCR sequencing was performed on genomic DNA from peripheral blood mononuclear cells isolated from patients and controls. The control group, matched to the patients for age and sex, consisted of around 23 healthy adult blood donors (roughly 12 males and some eleven females) with a median age of about 66 years. As encoded in the germline V gene, CDR1 is EGSNGY while CDR2 is YDSYNSKV. V ends up 4 bases short and J 8 bases short, with an unmatched junction base count of 8. From the cysteine up to the phenylalanine, the CDR3 has a length of 12 residues. The entry retains the CDR3 DNA only, 36 bases that are in frame from base 1. In both library methods, multiplex PCR was carried out with primers targeting conserved V and J regions of the TCR genes. Purified and pooled amplicons were sequenced on an Illumina MiSeq platform. In the paper's pipeline: V(D)J alignment, clonotype assembly and translation were handled by MiXCR, while functionality assessment and CDR3 repertoire analyses were done with VDJtools. CDR3 followed the IMGT definition, and analyses included only productive sequences that used functional genes, leaving out ORF genes and pseudogenes. A custom Python script was used to look across all patients and controls for identical amino acid CDR3s belonging to major clonotypes, meaning those with a frequency of >=5%. A one-sided non-parametric Wilcoxon test was used to compare clonotype frequencies between patients and controls. TCRdb called clones afresh from the public reads with CATT; identical DNA rows were later merged. For this entry, the V and J calls and clone size follow TCRdb and not the study's own pipeline. The table for this sample lists just under 2,500 gamma-chain clones; around a tenth of them were counted only once. Roughly 9.9% of the sample lies in the top ten.

Results and caveats for the whole study, not just this receptor: Control T cells were likely spread across varied maturation stages, whereas leukemic cells were skewed toward terminal effectors, which potentially limits comparisons between patients and controls. When whole repertoires were clustered, gamma repertoires from patients formed a group apart from those of healthy controls, but delta repertoires showed no separation between the groups. It was noted by the authors that NGS specificity may be reduced at low frequencies, so confirmation of the public or private nature of leukemic clones is needed. Almost every major gamma and delta clonotype found in patients was public, meaning shared with at least one healthy donor, with just a couple of gamma clonotypes being private to disease.

Note on this clone: Its antigen is not yet known. Within one base of it there is no much larger clone, and no base qualities were kept.

This receptor was obtained from a human donor in good health. The sequence joins TRGV2 to TRGJ1 or TRGJ2. Here the J gene came from matching the DNA to germline, since TCRdb omits it. Specimen: blood. The CDR3 region: CATWEGGDKKLF. The DNA sequence is given as TGTGCCACCTGGGAGGGGGGGGATAAGAAACTCTTT.